The clone carrying this T cell receptor beta chain turned up a few times. One end of the junction varies from germline; a read error may be responsible. Production of TCR beta cDNA used roughly 0.55 ug total RNA together with a constant-region primer. Libraries covering TCR beta were generated through three nested multiplex PCR rounds (using a slightly modified ARM-PCR). A C-beta reverse primer and TRBV1-TRBV30 forward primers served in each of the first two PCR rounds, at around 10 cycles apiece. TCRdb reprocessed the multiplex PCR reads via MiXCR and lists one record per CDR3 protein. The repertoire holds about 23,000 distinct CDR3 sequences, with 75% to 80% as singletons. The sample originates from a study of tumor-infiltrating lymphocytes in primary liver carcinoma. Co-extracted RNA and DNA came from about 19-30 mg of unsorted bulk tissue. Patients were chronically HBV-infected and treatment-naive.

This CDR3 contains 13 residues. From germline, CDR1 is SQVTM and CDR2 ANQGSEA. This TCR came from a young woman with primary liver carcinoma and hepatitis B virus infection. Sequenced input: liver tumor tissue from sampling region 5. The subset was: tumor region T5, tumor centre. The rearrangement joins TRBV29-1 to TRBJ1-1; D is unclear. CDR3 loop: CSVAPHPNTKAFF. The CDR3 coding sequence is TGCAGCGTTGCCCCGCATCCGAACACTAAAGCTTTCTTT.